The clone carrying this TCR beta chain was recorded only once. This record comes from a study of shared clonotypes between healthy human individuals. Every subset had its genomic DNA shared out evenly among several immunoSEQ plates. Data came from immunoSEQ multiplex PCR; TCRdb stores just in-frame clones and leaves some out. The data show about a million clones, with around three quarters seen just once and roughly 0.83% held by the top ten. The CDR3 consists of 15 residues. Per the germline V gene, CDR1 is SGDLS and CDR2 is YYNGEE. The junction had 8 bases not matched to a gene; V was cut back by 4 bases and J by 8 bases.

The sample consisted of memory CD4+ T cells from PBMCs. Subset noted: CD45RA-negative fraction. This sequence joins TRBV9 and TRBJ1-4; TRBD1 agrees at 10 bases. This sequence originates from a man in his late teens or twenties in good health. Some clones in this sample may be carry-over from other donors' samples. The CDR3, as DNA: TGTGCCAGCAGCTACGGGACAGGGGCATTCGAAAAACTGTTTTTT. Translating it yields CASSYGTGAFEKLFF.